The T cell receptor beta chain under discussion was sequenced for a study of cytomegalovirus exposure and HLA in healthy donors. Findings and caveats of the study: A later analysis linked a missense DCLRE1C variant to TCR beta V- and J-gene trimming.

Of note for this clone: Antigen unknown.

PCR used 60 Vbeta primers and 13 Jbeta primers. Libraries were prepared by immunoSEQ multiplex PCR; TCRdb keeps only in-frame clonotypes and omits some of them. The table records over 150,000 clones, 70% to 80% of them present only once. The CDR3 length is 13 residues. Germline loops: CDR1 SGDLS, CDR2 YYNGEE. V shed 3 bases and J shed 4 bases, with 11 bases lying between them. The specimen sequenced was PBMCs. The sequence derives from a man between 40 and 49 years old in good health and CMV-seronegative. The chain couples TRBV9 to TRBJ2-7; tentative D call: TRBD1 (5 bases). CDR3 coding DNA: TGTGCCAGCAGCGAGGACACCTCTTACGAGCAGTACTTC. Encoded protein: CASSEDTSYEQYF.